Each of the 24 T cell receptor beta chains below was sequenced from the same sample in a study of STAT3 mutations in large granular lymphocyte leukemia. Profiling relied on immunoSEQ multiplex PCR, and the TCRdb table lists in-frame clones only, not all of them. The sample holds roughly 31,000 clones, more than 60% seen once. No antigens are known for them. Study results and caveats: Every T-cell large granular lymphocyte leukemia patient had at least one immunodominant TCR beta clonotype.

The sample was peripheral blood mononuclear cells. Receptors originate from a woman between 45 and 65 years old with T-cell large granular lymphocyte leukemia. Some clones in this sample may be carry-over from other donors' samples.

V usage is TRBV7-9 and J usage is TRBJ1-1; weak D call: TRBD1 (5 bases). CDR1 and CDR2 from the germline V gene are SEHNR and FQNEAQ (reference sequence). The CDR3 is 15 amino acids. V lost 5 bases, J lost 1 base, and 14 bases lay in between. CDR3 amino acids: CASSPPGGRNTEAFF. CDR3 DNA sequence: TGTGCCAGCAGCCCGCCCGGGGGGAGGAACACTGAAGCTTTCTTT. The full variable domain, in which reference TRBV7-9 and TRBJ1-1 provide the parts outside the CDR3, is DTGVSQNPRHKITKRGQNVTFRCDPISEHNRLYWYRQTLGQGPEFLTYFQNEAQLEKSRLLSDRFSAERPKGSFSTLEIQRTEQGDSAMYLCASSPPGGRNTEAFFGQGTRLTVV.

J is TRBJ1-1 and V is TRBV28; D unclear. V lost 6 bases to trimming and J lost 0 bases, with 11 bases between them. Germline CDR1 is MDHEN and CDR2 is SYDVKM. This CDR3 spans 14 amino acids. CDR3 sequence: CASSPAGLNTEAFF. DNA for the CDR3: TGTGCCAGCAGCCCCGCCGGGCTGAACACTGAAGCTTTCTTT.

The chain carries TRBV18 and TRBJ1-1; 10 bases line up with TRBD1. Looked up from germline, CDR1 is KGHSH and CDR2 is LQKENI. The V and J ends lost 3 bases and 5 bases, in that order; junction bases with no gene match: 6. There are 15 residues in the CDR3. The CDR3 DNA is TGTGCCAGCTCACCTCGACAGGGGGCCGGTACTGAAGCTTTCTTT. Encoded protein: CASSPRQGAGTEAFF.

This clone has a handful of counts. This chain links TRBV29-1 with TRBJ2-7, with a weak D call TRBD1 (6 bases). The germline V and J ends were trimmed by 6 bases and 4 bases, with 16 bases remaining between them. Germline CDR1 is SQVTM and CDR2 is ANQGSEA. The CDR3 runs 13 residues. In DNA form, the CDR3 reads TGCAGCGTGGCCCTTACAGGGTTTTACGAGCAGTACTTC. This encodes CSVALTGFYEQYF.

The chain's CDR3 is CASSTGQAGDQGYTF. CDR3 DNA: TGTGCCAGCAGCACGGGACAGGCAGGGGACCAGGGCTACACCTTC. This chain uses TRBV7-9 with TRBJ1-2, with 8 bases that match TRBD1. The germline V gene encodes CDR1 SEHNR and CDR2 FQNEAQ (reference sequence). The J segment lost 8 bases and the V segment lost 5 bases, leaving 13 bases of the junction unmatched. This CDR3 contains 15 residues. Filled out from reference TRBV7-9 and TRBJ1-2, the complete variable domain reads DTGVSQNPRHKITKRGQNVTFRCDPISEHNRLYWYRQTLGQGPEFLTYFQNEAQLEKSRLLSDRFSAERPKGSFSTLEIQRTEQGDSAMYLCASSTGQAGDQGYTFGSGTRLTVV.

V gene TRBV7-2 combines with J gene TRBJ1-1; TRBD1 agrees at 8 bases. Germline V CDR1 and CDR2: SGHTA, FQGNSA. The CDR3 covers 16 residues. The J segment lost 3 bases and the V segment lost 5 bases, leaving 11 bases of the junction unmatched. CDR3 amino acids: CASSIQGARSDTEAFF. In DNA, the CDR3 is TGTGCCAGCAGCATCCAGGGGGCGCGATCTGACACTGAAGCTTTCTTT.

This sequence joins TRBV15 and TRBJ2-3, with TRBD2 identical over 11 bases. The CDR3 is 17 amino acids. Germline-derived CDR1 and CDR2 are LNHNV and YYDKDF (reference sequence). V gave up 3 bases and J gave up 0 bases; unmatched junction bases: 5. The CDR3 loop reads CATSRKRTSGSTDTQYF. For the CDR3, the DNA is TGTGCCACCAGCAGGAAAAGGACTAGCGGGAGCACAGATACGCAGTATTTT.

This chain uses TRBV11-3 with TRBJ2-7; 7 nucleotides match TRBD1. The V gene end was trimmed by 1 base and the J gene end by 0 bases; junction bases not matched to a gene: 3. The CDR3 contains 15 residues. CDR1 SGHNT and CDR2 YENEEA come from the germline V gene. CDR3 coding DNA: TGTGCCAGCAGCTTAGGGGGACAGAGCTCCTACGAGCAGTACTTC. Translation gives CASSLGGQSSYEQYF. Variable domain in full (rest from reference TRBV11-3 and TRBJ2-7): EAGVVQSPRYKIIEKKQPVAFWCNPISGHNTLYWYLQNLGQGPELLIRYENEEAVDDSQLPKDRFSAERLKGVDSTLKIQPAELGDSAVYLCASSLGGQSSYEQYFGPGTRLTVT.

V is TRBV30 and J is TRBJ2-1; the D call may be TRBD1 or TRBD2 (5 bases each). From germline, CDR1 is GTSNPN and CDR2 SVGIG (reference sequence). V gave up 0 bases and J gave up 8 bases, with 11 bases separating them. CDR3 length: 13 amino acids. The CDR3 DNA sequence: TGTGCCTGGAGTGTAAGGAGAGGGGATGAGCAGTTCTTC. Translated: CAWSVRRGDEQFF.

The chain joins TRBV30 to TRBJ2-6, with no clear D. V was shortened by 2 bases and J by 2 bases, with 7 bases between the two germline ends. The CDR3 sequence is 14 residues long. Germline V gene data show CDR1 as GTSNPN and CDR2 as SVGIG (reference sequence). The CDR3 sequence: CAWSRVAGANVLTF. Written as DNA, the CDR3 is TGTGCCTGGAGTCGGGTAGCTGGGGCCAACGTCCTGACTTTC.

By share of the sample, this clone is medium-sized. The V call is TRBV5-1, the J call TRBJ1-4; possibly TRBD1 for D (6 bases). This CDR3 contains 15 residues. CDR1 and CDR2 from the germline V gene are SGHRS and YFSETQ. Trimming took off 0 bases at V and 4 bases at J, with 10 bases between the two ends. This CDR3 reads CASSLAEGGNEKLFF. CDR3 DNA sequence: TGCGCCAGCAGCTTGGCGGAGGGGGGTAATGAAAAACTGTTTTTT.

The rearrangement uses TRBV12-5 and TRBJ2-1; perhaps D is TRBD1 or TRBD2 (7 bases each). Trimming took off 1 base at V and 8 bases at J, with 12 bases between the two ends. The germline gives CDR1 LGHNT, CDR2 FRNRAP. This CDR3 contains 14 residues. The CDR3 protein is CASGLGEGAHEQFF. CDR3 in DNA: TGTGCTAGTGGTTTGGGGGAGGGGGCGCATGAGCAGTTCTTC.

V and J are TRBV4-1 and TRBJ1-2; D remains ambiguous. CDR1 is MGHRA and CDR2 is YSYEKL in the germline V gene. Trimming stripped 2 bases from V and 3 bases from J, with 13 bases between. The CDR3 covers 15 residues. The CDR3 reads CASSQLVTQYYGYTF. The CDR3 nucleotides are TGCGCCAGCAGCCAACTCGTGACTCAGTACTATGGCTACACCTTC.

This clone was picked up one time. The J gene is TRBJ2-3, the V gene TRBV6-6, with D perhaps TRBD1 (6 bases). Germline CDR1 and CDR2: MNHNY and SVGAGI (reference sequence). CDR3 length: 13 amino acids. Trimming took 0 bases from V and 7 from J, leaving 8 bases between them. The CDR3, as DNA: TGTGCCAGCAGTTACTCACAGGGAAATACGCAGTATTTT. This encodes CASSYSQGNTQYF.

The gene calls are TRBV27 and TRBJ2-3; the D is unclear. The CDR3 spans 14 residues. Deletions cut 5 bases from V and 2 bases from J, with 11 bases between. Germline values: CDR1 MNHEY, CDR2 SMNVEV (reference sequence). The DNA of the CDR3 is TGTGCCAGCAGTCCCGCCACCCTCACAGATACGCAGTATTTT. This codes for CASSPATLTDTQYF.

The V and J genes are TRBV18 and TRBJ2-5; TRBD2 agrees at 9 bases. This CDR3 spans 16 amino acids. Germline CDR1 and CDR2: KGHSH and LQKENI. Trimming cost V 3 bases and J 5 bases; bases outside gene matches: 10. CDR3 protein: CASSPNSAGGGETQYF. The CDR3 nucleotides read TGTGCCAGCTCACCCAACTCAGCGGGAGGAGGGGAGACCCAGTACTTC.

This chain links TRBV14 with TRBJ2-5; D is ambiguous. Germline loops: CDR1 SGHDN, CDR2 FVKESK. Trimming cost V 2 bases and J 1 base, with 8 bases left between them. The CDR3 loop spans 14 amino acids. The CDR3 protein is CASSQNRAQETQYF. CDR3 bases: TGTGCCAGCAGCCAAAATAGGGCCCAAGAGACCCAGTACTTC.

This chain connects TRBV6-5 to TRBJ2-7, with 14 positions matching TRBD2. The CDR3 contains 14 residues. Germline V gives CDR1 MNHEY, CDR2 SVGAGI. The V segment lost 6 bases and the J segment 4 bases; nucleotides outside the gene matches: 2. In DNA form, the CDR3 reads TGTGCCAGCAGCCGACTAGCGGGAGGGTACGAGCAGTACTTC. As protein: CASSRLAGGYEQYF.

This clone was detected once. This rearrangement joins TRBV23-1 to TRBJ2-1, with 7 bases fitting TRBD1. TRBV23-1 has ORF status, its function being uncertain. This CDR3 contains 16 residues. Unmatched junction bases numbered 4, after V lost 0 bases and J lost 2 bases. CDR3 DNA: TGCGCCAGCAGTCAATCATCCGGACAGGCCTACAATGAGCAGTTCTTC. This translates into CASSQSSGQAYNEQFF.

V usage is TRBV18 and J usage is TRBJ1-4; TRBD1 is a possible D gene (5 bases). Germline CDR1 is KGHSH and CDR2 is LQKENI. The CDR3 runs 13 residues. V was shortened by 3 bases and J by 4 bases, with 6 bases between the two germline ends. In DNA form, the CDR3 reads TGTGCCAGCTCACCGGGGCTTAATGAAAAACTGTTTTTT. It translates to CASSPGLNEKLFF.

This clone was recorded only once. The chain employs TRBV29-1 and TRBJ2-7; D unclear. V lost 1 base to trimming and J lost 1 base, with 11 bases between them. The germline V gene has CDR1 SQVTM and CDR2 ANQGSEA. The CDR3 extends over 14 amino acids. CDR3 protein: CSVEGGGGSYEQYF. The CDR3 DNA is TGCAGCGTTGAAGGTGGCGGCGGATCCTACGAGCAGTACTTC.

V gene TRBV18 combines with J gene TRBJ1-5, with 8 bases aligning to TRBD1. Trimming at V came to 3 bases and at J to 4 bases, leaving 5 bases not matched to a gene. From germline, CDR1 is KGHSH and CDR2 LQKENI. The CDR3 is 15 residues long. The CDR3 is CASSPRQGNNQPQHF. CDR3 in DNA: TGTGCCAGCTCACCTAGACAGGGGAATAATCAGCCCCAGCATTTT. The full variable domain, in which reference TRBV18 and TRBJ1-5 provide the parts outside the CDR3, is NAGVMQNPRHLVRRRGQEARLRCSPMKGHSHVYWYRQLPEEGLKFMVYLQKENIIDESGMPKERFSAEFPKEGPSILRIQQVVRGDSAAYFCASSPRQGNNQPQHFGDGTRLSIL.

This clone was seen a handful of times. The V gene is TRBV4-3, the J gene TRBJ2-2; 10 bases line up with TRBD2. V lost 0 bases, J lost 4 bases, and 11 bases stayed unmatched. Germline V gives CDR1 LGHNA, CDR2 YSLEER. There are 19 residues in the CDR3. CDR3 in DNA: TGCGCCAGCAGCCAAGACCCGGGACTAGCGAGGCGGGCCACCGGGGAGCTGTTTTTT. Its translation is CASSQDPGLARRATGELFF.

The rearrangement uses TRBV18 and TRBJ2-2; D tentatively fits TRBD1 or TRBD2 (5 bases each). Trimming shortened V by 6 bases and J by 3 bases, and 14 bases separated the two germline ends. Germline V lookup: CDR1 KGHSH, CDR2 LQKENI. The CDR3 is 15 amino acids. The CDR3 sequence is CASSRAGAYTGELFF. In DNA form, the CDR3 reads TGTGCCAGCTCGCGAGCCGGGGCGTACACCGGGGAGCTGTTTTTT.